Presented here are 6 T cell receptor beta chains from one specimen sequenced in a study of T cells in Graves' hyperthyroidism and ophthalmopathy. RNA transcripts yielded amplified TCR beta CDR3 regions. First-round RT-PCR of the TCR CDR3 relied on the HTBI primer set. TCRdb passed the multiplex PCR reads through MiXCR, listing each CDR3 protein once. This sample has around 540,000 distinct CDR3 sequences, with around 45% found just once. Sequenced sample: peripheral blood or thyroid tissue (not recorded which). The receptors originated from a woman younger than 35 with Graves' hyperthyroidism.

Turning to this clonotype: This likely comes from a read error, as the CDR3 has no conserved phenylalanine or tryptophan at its end. The DNA is left out, because the CDR3 cannot be placed on it with certainty; the CDR3 is given as TCRdb lists it. The chain has TRBV24-1 and TRBJ1-6. With termini counted, the CDR3 has 8 amino acids. Per the germline V gene, CDR1 is KGHDR and CDR2 is SFDVKD. The chain's CDR3 is CATSDSTS.

This clonotype was seen at least ten times. The rearrangement links TRBV29-1 to TRBJ1-1; D remains unclear. The CDR3 is 12 residues long. Trimming left V 7 bases short and J 1 base short, with 10 bases between. Germline values: CDR1 SQVTM, CDR2 ANQGSEA. The CDR3 is CSAPRRNTEAFF. In DNA form, the CDR3 reads TGCAGCGCCCCTCGGAGGAACACTGAAGCTTTCTTT.

This clonotype was observed many times. CDR3 nucleotide sequence: TGTGCCAGCAGTGGAGGGGTCTATGGCTACACCTTC. It encodes CASSGGVYGYTF. The V gene is TRBV12-3 or TRBV12-4, the J gene TRBJ1-2; possibly TRBD1 for D (5 bases). The CDR3 runs 12 residues. Between the trimmed V and J ends, which lost 5 bases and 4 bases, there was a span of 8 bases.

V and J are TRBV29-1 and TRBJ1-2; D may be TRBD1 (5 bases). Germline V gives CDR1 SQVTM, CDR2 ANQGSEA. V was trimmed by 4 bases and J by 4 bases, leaving 10 bases between them. CDR3 size: 12 residues. CDR3 DNA sequence: TGCAGCGTTGGGGACGGGCTCTATGGCTACACCTTC. Residues: CSVGDGLYGYTF.

This clonotype was detected a few times. The chain links TRBV6-1 to TRBJ2-5; 7 positions agree with TRBD2. V lost 5 bases and J lost 3; bases outside the gene matches: 6. The CDR3 extends over 14 amino acids. Germline V lookup: CDR1 MNHNS, CDR2 SASEGT. CDR3 coding DNA: TGTGCCAGCAGTTACCTGGGAGGGGAAGAGACCCAGTACTTC. Its protein product is CASSYLGGEETQYF.

This clonotype was recorded at least ten times. The chain recombines TRBV29-1 with TRBJ1-1, with 7 bases fitting TRBD1. J was trimmed by 2 bases and V by 0 bases; bases with no gene match: 3. This CDR3 is 14 amino acids long. The germline gives CDR1 SQVTM, CDR2 ANQGSEA. CDR3 DNA: TGCAGCGTTGAAGATCCAGGGGGAAACACTGAAGCTTTCTTT. Translating it yields CSVEDPGGNTEAFF.